This T cell receptor (beta chain) was retrieved from a study of vaccination effects on CD4 cells after COVID-19. General study points: Substantial clonal contraction characterized both infection- and vaccine-induced clones late after vaccination.

Data came from immunoSEQ multiplex PCR; TCRdb stores just in-frame clones and leaves some out. The profile shows tens of thousands of clones, roughly 76% of them singletons. A single count supports this clone. Its antigen remains unidentified. Expansion of antigen-specific CD4+ T cells with viral peptide pools was carried out by the ViraFEST assay before sequencing. The authors isolated CD4+ T cells after ten to eleven days of culture. Vaccinated participants had no history of SARS-CoV-2 infection and tested negative for nucleocapsid antibodies. Sample: CD4+ T cells from PBMCs cultured with HCoV-229E spike peptides, taken before COVID-19 vaccination. This clonotype was obtained from a human donor who received a COVID-19 vaccine.

In DNA form, the CDR3 reads TGTGCCAGCAGCTTCGGGACAGATCAGCCCCAGCATTTT. Translating gives CASSFGTDQPQHF. The genes are TRBV5-5 and TRBJ1-5, with 7 bases aligning to TRBD1. V was clipped by 2 bases and J by 5 bases; unmatched bases: 1. Germline V CDR1 and CDR2: SGHKS, YYEKEE (reference sequence). The CDR3 runs 13 residues.